Listed here is a single T cell receptor (beta chain). Its specificity is unknown. This record comes from a study of blood T cells in healthy people across ages. Alongside a J-beta primer mix, a sample-barcoded 5' primer served in a second PCR lasting roughly 7 to 11 cycles. TCRdb re-derived calls from the 5' RACE reads in MiXCR, one entry per CDR3 protein. The sample contains around 820,000 distinct CDR3 sequences, 20% to 25% of which appear only once. General study results and limits: Relative to aged donors, long-lived donors carried more naive CD4+ cells and displayed higher diversity.

The length of the CDR3 is 13 residues. With 3 bases removed from V and 8 bases from J, the gap between germline ends came to 12 bases. These records were also assigned to another study, of T cells of mothers and their children. That work states: Researchers found no T cell clones that were persistent and microchimeric.

Specimen: blood. This receptor was identified in a boy younger than 18 in good health. This chain uses TRBV12-3 or TRBV12-4 with TRBJ2-3, with D possibly being TRBD1 or TRBD2 (6 bases each). The CDR3 bases are TGTGCCAGCAGTTTCGGCAGGGGAGGTACGCAGTATTTT. It encodes CASSFGRGGTQYF.